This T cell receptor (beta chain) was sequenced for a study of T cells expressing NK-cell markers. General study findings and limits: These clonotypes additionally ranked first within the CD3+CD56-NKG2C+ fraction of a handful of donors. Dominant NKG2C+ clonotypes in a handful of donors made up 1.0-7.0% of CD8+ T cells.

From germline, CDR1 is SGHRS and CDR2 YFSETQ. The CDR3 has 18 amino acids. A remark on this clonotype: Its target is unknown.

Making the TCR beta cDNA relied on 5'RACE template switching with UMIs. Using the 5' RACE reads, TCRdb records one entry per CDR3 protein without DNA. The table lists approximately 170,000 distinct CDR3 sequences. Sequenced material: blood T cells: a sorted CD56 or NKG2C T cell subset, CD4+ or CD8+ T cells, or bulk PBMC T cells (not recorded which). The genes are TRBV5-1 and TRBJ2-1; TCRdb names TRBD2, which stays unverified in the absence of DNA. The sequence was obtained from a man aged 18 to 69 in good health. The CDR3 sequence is CASSSKVSGGRSYNEQFF.